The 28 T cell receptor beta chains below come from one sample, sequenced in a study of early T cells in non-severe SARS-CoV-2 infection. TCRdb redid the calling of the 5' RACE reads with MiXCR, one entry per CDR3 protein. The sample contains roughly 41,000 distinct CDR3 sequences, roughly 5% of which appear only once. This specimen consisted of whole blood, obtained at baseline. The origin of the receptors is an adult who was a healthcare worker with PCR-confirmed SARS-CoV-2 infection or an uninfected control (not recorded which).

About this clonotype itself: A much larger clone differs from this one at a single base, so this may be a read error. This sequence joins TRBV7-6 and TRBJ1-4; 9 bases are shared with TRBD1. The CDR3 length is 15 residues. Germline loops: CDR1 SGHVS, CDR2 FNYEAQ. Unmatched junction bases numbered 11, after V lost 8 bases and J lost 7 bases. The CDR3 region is CASGASGTGSEKLFF. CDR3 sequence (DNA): TGTGCCAGCGGCGCCTCCGGGACAGGGAGTGAAAAACTGTTTTTT. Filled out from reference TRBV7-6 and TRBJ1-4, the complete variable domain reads GAGVSQSPRYKVTKRGQDVALRCDPISGHVSLYWYRQALGQGPEFLTYFNYEAQQDKSGLPNDRFSAERPEGSISTLTIQRTEQRDSAMYRCASGASGTGSEKLFFGSGTQLSVL.

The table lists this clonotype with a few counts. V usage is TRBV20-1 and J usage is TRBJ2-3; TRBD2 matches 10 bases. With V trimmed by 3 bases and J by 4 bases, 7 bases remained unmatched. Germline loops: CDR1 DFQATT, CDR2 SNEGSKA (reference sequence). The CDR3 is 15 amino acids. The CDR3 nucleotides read TGCAGTGCTAGTATCCTAGCGGGAGTTCCAGATACGCAGTATTTT. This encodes CSASILAGVPDTQYF.

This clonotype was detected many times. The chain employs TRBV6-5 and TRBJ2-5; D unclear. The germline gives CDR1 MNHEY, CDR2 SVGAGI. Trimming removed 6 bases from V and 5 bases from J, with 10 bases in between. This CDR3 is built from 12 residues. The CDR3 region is CASRRSWETQYF. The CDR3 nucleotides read TGTGCCAGCAGACGCTCTTGGGAGACCCAGTACTTC.

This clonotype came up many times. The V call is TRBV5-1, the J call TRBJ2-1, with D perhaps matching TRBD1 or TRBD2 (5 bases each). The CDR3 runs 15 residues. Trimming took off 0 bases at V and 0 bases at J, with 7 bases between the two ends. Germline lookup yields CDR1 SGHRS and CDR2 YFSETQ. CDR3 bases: TGCGCCAGCAGCTTGGGGGGGAGCTCCTACAATGAGCAGTTCTTC. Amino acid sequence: CASSLGGSSYNEQFF. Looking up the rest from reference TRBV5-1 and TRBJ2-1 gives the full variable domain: KAGVTQTPRYLIKTRGQQVTLSCSPISGHRSVSWYQQTPGQGLQFLFEYFSETQRNKGNFPGRFSGRQFSNSRSEMNVSTLELGDSALYLCASSLGGSSYNEQFFGPGTRLTVL.

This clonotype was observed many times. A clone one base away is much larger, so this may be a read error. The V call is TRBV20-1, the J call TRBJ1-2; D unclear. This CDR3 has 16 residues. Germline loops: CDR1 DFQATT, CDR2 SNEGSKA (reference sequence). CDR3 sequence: CSAPKLGPSTDYDYTF. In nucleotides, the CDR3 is TGCAGTGCACCGAAACTAGGCCCCTCGACGGACTATGACTACACCTTC.

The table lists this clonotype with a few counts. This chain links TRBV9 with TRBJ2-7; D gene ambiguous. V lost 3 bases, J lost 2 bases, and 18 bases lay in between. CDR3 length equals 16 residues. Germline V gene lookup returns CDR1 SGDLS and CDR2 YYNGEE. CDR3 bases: TGTGCCAGCAGCGCCCACCGGGCCTCAAGCCCCTACGAGCAGTACTTC. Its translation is CASSAHRASSPYEQYF.

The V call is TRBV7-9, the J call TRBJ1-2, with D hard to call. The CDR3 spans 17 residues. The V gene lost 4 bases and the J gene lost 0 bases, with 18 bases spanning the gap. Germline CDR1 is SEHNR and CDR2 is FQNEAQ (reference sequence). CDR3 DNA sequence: TGTGCCAGCAGCTCCGCCCGGGAGGGATTTGCTAACTATGGCTACACCTTC. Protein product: CASSSAREGFANYGYTF.

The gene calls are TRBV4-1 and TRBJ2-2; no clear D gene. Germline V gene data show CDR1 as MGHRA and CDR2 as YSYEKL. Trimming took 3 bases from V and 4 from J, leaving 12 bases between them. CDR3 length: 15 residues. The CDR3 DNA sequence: TGCGCCAGCAGCCAGCCCCTGCGCGGCACCGGGGAGCTGTTTTTT. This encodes CASSQPLRGTGELFF.

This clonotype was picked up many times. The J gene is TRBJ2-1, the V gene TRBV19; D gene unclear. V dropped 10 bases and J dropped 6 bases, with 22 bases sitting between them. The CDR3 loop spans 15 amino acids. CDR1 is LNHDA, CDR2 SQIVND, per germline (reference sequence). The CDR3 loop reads CATSPQSPPANEQFF. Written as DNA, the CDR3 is TGTGCCACCTCCCCTCAGAGCCCCCCCGCCAATGAGCAGTTCTTC.

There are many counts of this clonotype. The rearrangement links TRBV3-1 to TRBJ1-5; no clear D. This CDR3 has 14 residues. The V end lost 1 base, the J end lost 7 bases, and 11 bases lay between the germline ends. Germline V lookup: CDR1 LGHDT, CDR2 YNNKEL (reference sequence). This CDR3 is CASSQGFRRQPQHF. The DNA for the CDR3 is TGTGCCAGCAGCCAAGGATTTCGTAGGCAGCCCCAGCATTTT.

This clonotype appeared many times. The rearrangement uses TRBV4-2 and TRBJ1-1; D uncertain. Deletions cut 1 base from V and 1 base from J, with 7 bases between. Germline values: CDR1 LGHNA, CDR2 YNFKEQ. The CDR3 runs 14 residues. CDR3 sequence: CASSQVAENTEAFF. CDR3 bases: TGTGCCAGCAGCCAAGTGGCCGAGAACACTGAAGCTTTCTTT.

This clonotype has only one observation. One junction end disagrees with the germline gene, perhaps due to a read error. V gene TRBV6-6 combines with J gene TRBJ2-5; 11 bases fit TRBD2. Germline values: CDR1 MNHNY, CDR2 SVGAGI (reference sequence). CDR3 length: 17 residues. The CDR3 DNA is TGTGCCAACAGTCCGGGACTAGCGGTTCCCCTACAAGAGACCCAGTACTTC. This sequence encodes CANSPGLAVPLQETQYF.

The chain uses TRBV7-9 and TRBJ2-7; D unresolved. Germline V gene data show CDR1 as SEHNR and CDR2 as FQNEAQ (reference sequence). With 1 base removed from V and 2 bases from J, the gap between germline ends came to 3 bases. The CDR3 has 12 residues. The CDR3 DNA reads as TGTGCCAGCAGCTTAGGGGCCTACGAGCAGTACTTC. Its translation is CASSLGAYEQYF. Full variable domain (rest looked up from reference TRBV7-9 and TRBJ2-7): DTGVSQNPRHKITKRGQNVTFRCDPISEHNRLYWYRQTLGQGPEFLTYFQNEAQLEKSRLLSDRFSAERPKGSFSTLEIQRTEQGDSAMYLCASSLGAYEQYFGPGTRLTVT.

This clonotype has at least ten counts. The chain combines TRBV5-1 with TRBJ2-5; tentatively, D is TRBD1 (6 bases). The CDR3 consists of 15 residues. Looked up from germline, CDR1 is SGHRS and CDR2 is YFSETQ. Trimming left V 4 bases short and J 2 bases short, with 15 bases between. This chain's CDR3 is CASSRQTGQQETQYF. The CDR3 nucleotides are TGCGCCAGCAGCCGCCAAACAGGGCAACAAGAGACCCAGTACTTC.

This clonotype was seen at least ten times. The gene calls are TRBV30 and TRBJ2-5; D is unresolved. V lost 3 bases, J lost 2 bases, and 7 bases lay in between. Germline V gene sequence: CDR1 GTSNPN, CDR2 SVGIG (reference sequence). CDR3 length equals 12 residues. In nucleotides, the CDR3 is TGTGCCTGGAGCCGTCAACAAGAGACCCAGTACTTC. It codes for CAWSRQQETQYF.

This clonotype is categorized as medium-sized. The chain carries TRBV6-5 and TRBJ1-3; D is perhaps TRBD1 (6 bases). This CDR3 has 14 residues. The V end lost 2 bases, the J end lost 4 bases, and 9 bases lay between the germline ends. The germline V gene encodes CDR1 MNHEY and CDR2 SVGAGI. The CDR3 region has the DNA TGTGCCAGCAGTTACGTACAGGGAGGAAACACCATATATTTT. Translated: CASSYVQGGNTIYF.

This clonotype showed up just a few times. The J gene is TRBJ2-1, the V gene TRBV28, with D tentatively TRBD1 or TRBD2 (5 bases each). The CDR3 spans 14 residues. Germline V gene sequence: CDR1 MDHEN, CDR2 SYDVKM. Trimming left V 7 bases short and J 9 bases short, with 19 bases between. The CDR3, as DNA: TGTGCCAGCACCCCCGGGACCCCCGTCGGTGAGCAGTTCTTC. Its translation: CASTPGTPVGEQFF. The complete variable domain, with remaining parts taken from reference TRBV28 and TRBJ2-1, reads DVKVTQSSRYLVKRTGEKVFLECVQDMDHENMFWYRQDPGLGLRLIYFSYDVKMKEKGDIPEGYSVSREKKERFSLILESASTNQTSMYLCASTPGTPVGEQFFGPGTRLTVL.

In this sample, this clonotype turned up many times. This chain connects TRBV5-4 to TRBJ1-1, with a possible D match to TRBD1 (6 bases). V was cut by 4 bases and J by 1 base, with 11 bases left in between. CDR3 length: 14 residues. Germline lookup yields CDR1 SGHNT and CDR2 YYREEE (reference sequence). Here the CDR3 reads CASSLPTGNTEAFF. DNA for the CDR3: TGTGCCAGCAGCCTACCGACAGGGAACACTGAAGCTTTCTTT.

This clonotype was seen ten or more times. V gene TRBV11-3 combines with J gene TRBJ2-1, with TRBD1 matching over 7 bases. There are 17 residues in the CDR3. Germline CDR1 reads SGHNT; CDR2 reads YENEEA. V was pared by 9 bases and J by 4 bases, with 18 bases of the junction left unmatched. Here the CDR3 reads CASSLSVRQGIYNEQFF. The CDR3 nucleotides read TGTGCCAGTAGCCTAAGTGTACGACAGGGAATTTACAATGAGCAGTTCTTC.

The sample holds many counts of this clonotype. The CDR3 nucleotides read TGCGCCAGCAGCTTGGTGGCGGGAGGAGGGGTCACAGATACGCAGTATTTT. Protein product: CASSLVAGGGVTDTQYF. The J gene is TRBJ2-3, the V gene TRBV5-1, with TRBD2 identical over 8 bases. The length of the CDR3 is 17 residues. Trimming removed 0 bases from V and 2 bases from J; junction bases left unmatched: 8. Germline values: CDR1 SGHRS, CDR2 YFSETQ.

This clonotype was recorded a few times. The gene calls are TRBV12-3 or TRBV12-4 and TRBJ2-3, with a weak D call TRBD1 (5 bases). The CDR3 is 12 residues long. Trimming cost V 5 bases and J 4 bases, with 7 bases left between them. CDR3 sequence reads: CASSTGADTQYF. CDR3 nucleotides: TGTGCCAGCAGTACAGGAGCAGATACGCAGTATTTT.

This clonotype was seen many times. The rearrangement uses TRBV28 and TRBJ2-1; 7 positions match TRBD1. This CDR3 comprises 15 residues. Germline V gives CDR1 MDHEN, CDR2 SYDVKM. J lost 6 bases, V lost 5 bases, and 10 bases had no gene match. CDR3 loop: CASSLTGEWGNEQFF. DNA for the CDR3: TGTGCCAGCAGTCTTACAGGGGAGTGGGGCAATGAGCAGTTCTTC.

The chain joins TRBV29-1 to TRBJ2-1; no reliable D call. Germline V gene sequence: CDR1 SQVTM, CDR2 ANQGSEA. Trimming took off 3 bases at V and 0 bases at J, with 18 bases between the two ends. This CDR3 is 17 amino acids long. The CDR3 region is CSVDASMTLSSYNEQFF. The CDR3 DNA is TGCAGCGTTGACGCTAGTATGACCCTTAGCTCCTACAATGAGCAGTTCTTC.

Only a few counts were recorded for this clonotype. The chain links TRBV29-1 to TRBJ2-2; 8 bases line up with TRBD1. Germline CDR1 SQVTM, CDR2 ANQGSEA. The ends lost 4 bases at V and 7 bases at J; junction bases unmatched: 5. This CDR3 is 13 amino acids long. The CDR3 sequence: CSVGQGSFGELFF. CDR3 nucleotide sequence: TGCAGCGTTGGACAGGGGTCATTCGGGGAGCTGTTTTTT.

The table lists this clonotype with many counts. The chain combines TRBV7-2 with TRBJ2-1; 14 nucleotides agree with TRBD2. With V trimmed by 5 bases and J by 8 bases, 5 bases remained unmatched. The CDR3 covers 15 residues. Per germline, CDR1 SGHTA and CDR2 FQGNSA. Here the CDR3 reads CASSTGTSGRDEQFF. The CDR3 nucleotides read TGTGCCAGCAGCACCGGGACTAGCGGGAGAGATGAGCAGTTCTTC.

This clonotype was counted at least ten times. The CDR3 spells CASSSPGTGMGYNEQFF. CDR3 in DNA: TGTGCCAGCAGCTCCCCGGGGACGGGAATGGGCTACAATGAGCAGTTCTTC. The chain has TRBV11-3 and TRBJ2-1; either TRBD1 or TRBD2 may fit D (5 bases each). This CDR3 contains 17 residues. Germline-derived CDR1 and CDR2 are SGHNT and YENEEA. Trimming removed 4 bases from V and 3 bases from J, with 19 bases in between. Together with reference TRBV11-3 and TRBJ2-1, the CDR3 gives the full variable domain: EAGVVQSPRYKIIEKKQPVAFWCNPISGHNTLYWYLQNLGQGPELLIRYENEEAVDDSQLPKDRFSAERLKGVDSTLKIQPAELGDSAVYLCASSSPGTGMGYNEQFFGPGTRLTVL.

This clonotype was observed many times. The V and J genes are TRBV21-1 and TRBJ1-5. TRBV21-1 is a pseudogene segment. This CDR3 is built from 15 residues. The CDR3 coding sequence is TGTGCCAGCAGCAAAGAGAGGACGGAGAATCAGCCCCAGCATTTT. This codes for CASSKERTENQPQHF.

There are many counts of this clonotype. Here the CDR3 reads CASSRLGQGGTGELFF. The CDR3 DNA reads TGCGCCAGCAGCCGGCTAGGACAGGGGGGAACCGGGGAGCTGTTTTTT. The gene calls are TRBV4-1 and TRBJ2-2, with 10 bases fitting TRBD1. This CDR3 contains 16 residues. V dropped 4 bases and J dropped 5; count of bases not matched to a gene: 7. Germline CDR1 is MGHRA and CDR2 is YSYEKL.